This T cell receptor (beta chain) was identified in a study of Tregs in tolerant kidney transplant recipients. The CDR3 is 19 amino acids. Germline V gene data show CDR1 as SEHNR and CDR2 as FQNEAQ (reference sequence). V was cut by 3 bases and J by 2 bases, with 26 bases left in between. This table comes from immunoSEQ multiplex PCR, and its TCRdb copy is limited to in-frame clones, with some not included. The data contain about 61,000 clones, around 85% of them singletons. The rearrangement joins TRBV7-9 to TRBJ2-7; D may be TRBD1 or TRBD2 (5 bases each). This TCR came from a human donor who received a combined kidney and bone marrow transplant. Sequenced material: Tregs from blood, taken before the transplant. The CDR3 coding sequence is TGTGCCAGCAGCTTGGCACTGGGGACGCGCCGGGCCAGCGCCTACGAGCAGTACTTC. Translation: CASSLALGTRRASAYEQYF.